The next 15 T cell receptor beta chains were all read from a single sample in a study of technical replicates of blood from a handful of donors. Clones were read by immunoSEQ multiplex PCR, and TCRdb kept only the in-frame ones, dropping some. The repertoire holds 65,000 to 95,000 clones, with nearly 98% as singletons. Material: T cells isolated from PBMCs. The receptors here all came from a human donor in good health.

The chain uses TRBV7-6 and TRBJ1-1; the D is unclear. Deletions cut 0 bases from V and 2 bases from J, with 10 bases between. This CDR3 comprises 15 residues. Germline V gives CDR1 SGHVS, CDR2 FNYEAQ. DNA of the CDR3: TGTGCCAGCAGCTTAGCGCGAGATCACAACACTGAAGCTTTCTTT. Translated, it gives CASSLARDHNTEAFF.

V and J are TRBV7-9 and TRBJ2-3; D may be TRBD2 (5 bases). The CDR3 runs to 15 residues. V was shortened by 6 bases and J by 5 bases, with 18 bases between the two germline ends. Germline CDR1 SEHNR, CDR2 FQNEAQ (reference sequence). The CDR3, as DNA: TGTGCCAGCAGTGTCCTTGGCGGCGCGGGAGATACGCAGTATTTT. This encodes CASSVLGGAGDTQYF.

This chain joins TRBV5-6 and TRBJ1-1, with D perhaps matching TRBD1 (5 bases). Germline assignment: CDR1 SGHDT and CDR2 YYEEEE. Trimming shortened V by 3 bases and J by 6 bases, and 12 bases separated the two germline ends. This CDR3 comprises 13 residues. In DNA form, the CDR3 reads TGTGCCAGCAGCTACGCGGGGGTCCCTGAAGCTTTCTTT. This encodes CASSYAGVPEAFF. Supplemented by reference TRBV5-6 and TRBJ1-1, the full variable domain reads DAGVTQSPTHLIKTRGQQVTLRCSPKSGHDTVSWYQQALGQGPQFIFQYYEEEERQRGNFPDRFSGHQFPNYSSELNVNALLLGDSALYLCASSYAGVPEAFFGQGTRLTVV.

This chain links TRBV28 with TRBJ1-5; no definite D call. The CDR3 runs 15 residues. Trimming took 3 bases from V and 6 from J, leaving 15 bases between them. Looked up from germline, CDR1 is MDHEN and CDR2 is SYDVKM. The CDR3 reads CASSFYSTPPQPQHF. In DNA form, the CDR3 reads TGTGCCAGCAGTTTCTACAGCACGCCACCTCAGCCCCAGCATTTT.

The chain employs TRBV7-9 and TRBJ1-4, with D perhaps TRBD1 (6 bases). This CDR3 is 12 amino acids long. V shed 5 bases and J shed 7 bases, with 8 bases lying between them. The germline V gene encodes CDR1 SEHNR and CDR2 FQNEAQ (reference sequence). CDR3 sequence (DNA): TGTGCCAGCAGCCAGACAGGTGAAAAACTGTTTTTT. It translates to CASSQTGEKLFF.

The genes are TRBV4-1 and TRBJ2-1, with unresolved D. Germline CDR1 reads MGHRA; CDR2 reads YSYEKL. Between the trimmed V and J ends, which lost 0 bases and 7 bases, there was a span of 7 bases. The CDR3 is 13 amino acids. CDR3 protein: CASSQDAANEQFF. Written as DNA, the CDR3 is TGCGCCAGCAGCCAAGATGCGGCTAATGAGCAGTTCTTC.

In DNA, the CDR3 is TGTGTCAGAAGCTCCAGGACAGGTCCGAATTCACCCCTCCACTTT. It encodes CVRSSRTGPNSPLHF. The rearrangement links TRBV7-5 to TRBJ1-6; the DNA was not used to check the table's D call, TRBD1. TRBV7-5 is a known pseudogene. The CDR3 covers 15 residues.

This chain joins TRBV11-3 and TRBJ1-2; D gene ambiguous. Trimming shortened V by 4 bases and J by 5 bases, and 17 bases separated the two germline ends. Germline V gene sequence: CDR1 SGHNT, CDR2 YENEEA. The CDR3 extends over 15 amino acids. CDR3 loop: CASSSTLGPGYGYTF. CDR3 nucleotide sequence: TGTGCCAGCAGCTCAACTCTAGGGCCGGGATATGGCTACACCTTC.

The V and J genes are TRBV4-1 and TRBJ2-3; possibly TRBD2 for D (5 bases). In germline, CDR1 is MGHRA, CDR2 YSYEKL. The CDR3 contains 14 residues. Trimming took 1 base from V and 1 from J, leaving 6 bases between them. The CDR3 DNA follows: TGCGCCAGCAGCCAAGCCGGGGGCACAGATACGCAGTATTTT. Its translation is CASSQAGGTDTQYF.

The rearrangement joins TRBV14 to TRBJ1-2; D is possibly TRBD1 (6 bases). V gave up 1 base and J gave up 5 bases, with 17 bases separating them. The V gene's germline CDR1 is SGHDN and CDR2 FVKESK. This CDR3 is 16 amino acids long. The CDR3 DNA follows: TGTGCCAGCAGCCAAGGACCAGCCAGGGGAGTATATGGCTACACCTTC. Encoded protein: CASSQGPARGVYGYTF. The whole variable domain, remainder taken from reference TRBV14 and TRBJ1-2, is EAGVTQFPSHSVIEKGQTVTLRCDPISGHDNLYWYRRVMGKEIKFLLHFVKESKQDESGMPNNRFLAERTGGTYSTLKVQPAELEDSGVYFCASSQGPARGVYGYTFGSGTRLTVV.

This chain uses TRBV18 with TRBJ2-5, with D perhaps TRBD2 (6 bases). The CDR3 runs to 15 residues. V was pared by 6 bases and J by 2 bases, with 16 bases between. Germline V gives CDR1 KGHSH, CDR2 LQKENI. CDR3: CASSRSGTQQETQYF. CDR3 in DNA: TGTGCCAGCTCCCGCTCTGGGACTCAGCAAGAGACCCAGTACTTC.

The genes are TRBV6-1 and TRBJ1-5, with 7 nucleotides matching TRBD1. CDR1 MNHNS and CDR2 SASEGT come from the germline V gene. V trimming: 2 bases; J trimming: 4 bases; junction bases outside the gene matches: 11. The CDR3 covers 17 residues. CDR3 nucleotide sequence: TGTGCCAGCAGTGAACAGGGGGTCCGGGCCCCAAATCAGCCCCAGCATTTT. Protein product: CASSEQGVRAPNQPQHF.

This clone was seen just once. The chain links TRBV11-2 to TRBJ1-2, with TRBD1 as a possible D gene (6 bases). V was shortened by 6 bases and J by 2 bases, with 16 bases between the two germline ends. The CDR3 extends over 15 amino acids. Germline V gene sequence: CDR1 SGHAT, CDR2 FQNNGV. The CDR3 protein is CASSSPGVGNYGYTF. The CDR3 DNA sequence: TGTGCCAGCAGTTCCCCAGGGGTGGGGAACTATGGCTACACCTTC.

This chain connects TRBV14 to TRBJ2-3; 7 bases match TRBD1. CDR3 size: 15 residues. With 3 bases clipped from V and 4 bases from J, the junction kept 7 bases outside the gene matches. Germline V gene sequence: CDR1 SGHDN, CDR2 FVKESK. CDR3 DNA sequence: TGTGCCAGCAGCCATATTCAGGGGGTAGCAGATACGCAGTATTTT. Protein sequence: CASSHIQGVADTQYF.

V and J are TRBV7-9 and TRBJ2-3, with a possible D match to TRBD2 (6 bases). Trimming left V 2 bases short and J 0 bases short, with 9 bases between. This CDR3 contains 15 residues. Per the germline V gene, CDR1 is SEHNR and CDR2 is FQNEAQ (reference sequence). CDR3 protein: CASSLRGASTDTQYF. The DNA for the CDR3 is TGTGCCAGCAGCTTACGCGGGGCTAGCACAGATACGCAGTATTTT.